This T cell receptor beta chain appears in the sequencing data of a study of blood T cell repertoires in COVID-19. The repertoire was sequenced with immunoSEQ multiplex PCR; TCRdb's copy has only in-frame clones and lacks some. This table holds 85,000 to 120,000 clones, about 84% found once. V lost 4 bases to trimming and J lost 1 base, with 11 bases between them. This CDR3 spans 15 amino acids. The germline gives CDR1 SGHNT, CDR2 YENEEA. The sample was peripheral blood. The receptor was isolated from a woman aged 60 to 75 with acute or convalescent COVID-19. The chain uses TRBV11-3 and TRBJ2-4; D is perhaps TRBD1 (6 bases). The CDR3 here is CASSSRTDAKNIQYF. CDR3 nucleotide sequence: TGTGCCAGCAGCTCCCGGACAGACGCCAAAAACATTCAGTACTTC.